These T cell receptor beta chains were read from a single sample in a study of CD8 T cells in ankylosing spondylitis. TCRdb recomputed calls from the 5' RACE reads with MiXCR, one row per CDR3 protein. The table records about 69,000 distinct CDR3 sequences, roughly 5.3% of them present only once. The sample was blood, either unsorted or a sorted T cell fraction (not recorded which). The receptors stem from a male donor with ankylosing spondylitis or in good health (not recorded which). Each CDR3 is given with its conserved first and last residue. Fields, in order: D gene, clone size, J gene, V gene, CDR3 protein, CDR3 DNA. The D gene is left open where the match is weak. The size entry gives once, few or many counts, or a class when the clone is expanded.

D: NA; size: many; J: TRBJ1-6; V: TRBV27; CDR3: CASSLYNSPLHF; DNA: TGTGCCAGCAGTCTTTATAATTCACCCCTCCACTTT
D: TRBD2; size: many; J: TRBJ2-2; V: TRBV28; CDR3: CASSLSERGPAWNTGELFF; DNA: TGTGCCAGCAGTTTATCAGAGCGGGGGCCAGCCTGGAACACCGGGGAGCTGTTTTTT
D: TRBD1; size: many; J: TRBJ1-4; V: TRBV7-8; CDR3: CASSFDRGFLTTNEKLFF; DNA: TGTGCCAGCAGCTTCGACAGGGGTTTTCTTACGACTAATGAAAAACTGTTTTTT
D: NA; size: many; J: TRBJ2-2; V: TRBV5-6; CDR3: CASSGAVYVGGELFF; DNA: TGTGCCAGCAGCGGGGCGGTATACGTTGGCGGGGAGCTGTTTTTT
D: TRBD1; size: many; J: TRBJ1-2; V: TRBV28; CDR3: CASRTGGNGYTF; DNA: TGTGCCAGCAGAACAGGGGGTAATGGCTACACCTTC
D: NA; size: many; J: TRBJ1-2; V: TRBV27; CDR3: CASRGPPLGYGYTF; DNA: TGTGCCAGCAGGGGGCCGCCTTTGGGCTATGGCTACACCTTC
D: NA; size: many; J: TRBJ2-3; V: TRBV28; CDR3: CASTGSPTSTDTQYF; DNA: TGTGCCAGCACAGGATCACCTACTAGCACAGATACGCAGTATTTT
D: NA; size: many; J: TRBJ2-5; V: TRBV28; CDR3: CASSLGYQETQYF; DNA: TGTGCCAGCAGTTTAGGGTACCAAGAGACCCAGTACTTC
D: NA; size: many; J: TRBJ2-5; V: TRBV7-9; CDR3: CASSSIEREETQYF; DNA: TGTGCCAGCAGCTCTATTGAGCGGGAAGAGACCCAGTACTTC
D: NA; size: many; J: TRBJ2-2; V: TRBV7-6; CDR3: CASSLGLVTGELFF; DNA: TGTGCCAGCAGCTTAGGCCTGGTTACCGGGGAGCTGTTTTTT
D: NA; size: many; J: TRBJ2-5; V: TRBV29-1; CDR3: CSVNQPGHPQETQYF; DNA: TGCAGCGTCAACCAACCGGGACACCCTCAAGAGACCCAGTACTTC
D: TRBD2; size: many; J: TRBJ2-6; V: TRBV7-3; CDR3: CASSLFGGISGANVLTF; DNA: TGTGCCAGCAGCTTATTCGGGGGGATCTCTGGGGCCAACGTCCTGACTTTC